Listed below are T cell receptor beta chains from one sample, sequenced in a study of shared clonotypes between healthy human individuals. Measured with immunoSEQ multiplex PCR; TCRdb has only the in-frame clones, and not every one. The sample has roughly 2.2 million clones; 85% to 95% are singletons. The sequenced sample was naive CD4+ T cells from PBMCs. The receptors come from a man in his late teens or twenties in good health. Some clones in this sample may be carry-over from other donors' samples. The CDR3 runs from the conserved cysteine through the conserved F or W. The order of the fields is J gene, clone size, D gene, V gene, CDR3 protein, CDR3 DNA. The D gene is left open where the match is weak. Size is stated for part of the rows, as once, few or many counts, or as a class when the clone is expanded.

J gene: TRBJ2-1; clone size: NA; D gene: TRBD1; V gene: TRBV18; CDR3 protein: CASSPTGGGGNEQFF; CDR3 DNA: TGTGCCAGCTCACCGACAGGGGGCGGGGGCAATGAGCAGTTCTTC
J gene: TRBJ2-1; clone size: NA; D gene: NA; V gene: TRBV2; CDR3 protein: CASARLVLQGFF; CDR3 DNA: TGTGCCAGCGCCAGACTCGTACTTCAGGGGTTCTTC
J gene: TRBJ2-3; clone size: NA; D gene: TRBD1; V gene: TRBV11-3; CDR3 protein: CASSFRHSTGGTDTQYF; CDR3 DNA: TGTGCCAGCAGCTTCCGACATTCGACAGGGGGCACAGATACGCAGTATTTT
J gene: TRBJ2-7; clone size: NA; D gene: NA; V gene: TRBV5-1; CDR3 protein: CASSPSGGASYEQYF; CDR3 DNA: TGCGCCAGCAGCCCGAGCGGAGGGGCTTCCTACGAGCAGTACTTC
J gene: TRBJ2-7; clone size: NA; D gene: TRBD1; V gene: TRBV6-5; CDR3 protein: CASSSRSGQPYEQYF; CDR3 DNA: TGTGCCAGCAGTTCTAGGTCGGGACAGCCCTACGAGCAGTACTTC
J gene: TRBJ2-7; clone size: NA; D gene: NA; V gene: TRBV28; CDR3 protein: CASSYGLTYEQYF; CDR3 DNA: TGTGCCAGCAGTTACGGACTCACCTACGAGCAGTACTTC
J gene: TRBJ2-2; clone size: NA; D gene: NA; V gene: TRBV6-6; CDR3 protein: CASSFGGTGELFF; CDR3 DNA: TGTGCCAGCAGTTTCGGTGGGACCGGGGAGCTGTTTTTT
J gene: TRBJ1-4; clone size: NA; D gene: TRBD1; V gene: TRBV7-8; CDR3 protein: CASSPGTGEKLFF; CDR3 DNA: TGTGCCAGCAGCCCAGGGACAGGGGAAAAACTGTTTTTT
J gene: TRBJ2-1; clone size: once; D gene: TRBD1; V gene: TRBV9; CDR3 protein: CASSVAGGGRSDEQFF; CDR3 DNA: TGTGCCAGCAGCGTAGCAGGGGGCGGGCGCAGCGATGAGCAGTTCTTC
J gene: TRBJ1-1; clone size: NA; D gene: NA; V gene: TRBV28; CDR3 protein: CATTSDSNTEAFF; CDR3 DNA: TGTGCCACTACATCCGATTCGAACACTGAAGCTTTCTTT
J gene: TRBJ2-3; clone size: NA; D gene: NA; V gene: TRBV7-9; CDR3 protein: CASSSGLGGTDTQYF; CDR3 DNA: TGTGCCAGCAGCTCTGGGCTAGGGGGCACAGATACGCAGTATTTT
J gene: TRBJ1-5; clone size: NA; D gene: NA; V gene: TRBV7-9; CDR3 protein: CASSAGRGPWPQHF; CDR3 DNA: TGTGCCAGCAGCGCCGGTAGGGGTCCGTGGCCCCAGCATTTT
J gene: TRBJ1-5; clone size: NA; D gene: NA; V gene: TRBV15; CDR3 protein: CATGRADQPQHF; CDR3 DNA: TGTGCCACCGGCAGGGCGGATCAGCCCCAGCATTTT
J gene: TRBJ2-5; clone size: once; D gene: NA; V gene: TRBV7-6; CDR3 protein: CASSSLYQETQYF; CDR3 DNA: TGTGCCAGCAGCTCCCTGTACCAAGAGACCCAGTACTTC
J gene: TRBJ1-1; clone size: NA; D gene: NA; V gene: TRBV4-1; CDR3 protein: CASSQVLGMNTEAFF; CDR3 DNA: TGCGCCAGCAGCCAAGTTTTGGGGATGAACACTGAAGCTTTCTTT
J gene: TRBJ2-7; clone size: NA; D gene: NA; V gene: TRBV7-2; CDR3 protein: CASSLVGPYEQYF; CDR3 DNA: TGTGCCAGCAGCTTAGTGGGACCCTACGAGCAGTACTTC
J gene: TRBJ2-7; clone size: NA; D gene: NA; V gene: TRBV5-1; CDR3 protein: CASSPRVETHEQYF; CDR3 DNA: TGCGCCAGCAGCCCGAGGGTCGAGACCCACGAGCAGTACTTC
J gene: TRBJ2-1; clone size: NA; D gene: TRBD2; V gene: TRBV7-6; CDR3 protein: CASSLNGGTSYNEQFF; CDR3 DNA: TGTGCCAGCAGCCTAAACGGGGGGACCTCCTACAATGAGCAGTTCTTC
J gene: TRBJ2-5; clone size: NA; D gene: TRBD2; V gene: TRBV9; CDR3 protein: CASSMGLAGGGETQYF; CDR3 DNA: TGTGCCAGCAGCATGGGACTAGCGGGAGGTGGGGAGACCCAGTACTTC
J gene: TRBJ2-7; clone size: NA; D gene: TRBD2; V gene: TRBV5-1; CDR3 protein: CASSFGLADIYEQYF; CDR3 DNA: TGCGCCAGCAGCTTCGGACTAGCGGATATATACGAGCAGTACTTC
J gene: TRBJ1-1; clone size: NA; D gene: NA; V gene: TRBV6-5; CDR3 protein: CASSYSGILGTEAFF; CDR3 DNA: TGTGCCAGCAGTTACTCAGGGATTTTAGGCACTGAAGCTTTCTTT
J gene: TRBJ2-2; clone size: NA; D gene: NA; V gene: TRBV7-2; CDR3 protein: CASTVGGVLAGELFF; CDR3 DNA: TGTGCCAGCACAGTGGGGGGAGTTCTTGCCGGGGAGCTGTTTTTT
J gene: TRBJ1-3; clone size: NA; D gene: TRBD1; V gene: TRBV29-1; CDR3 protein: CSARDREEGNTIYF; CDR3 DNA: TGCAGCGCCCGGGACAGGGAGGAGGGAAACACCATATATTTT
J gene: TRBJ1-2; clone size: NA; D gene: NA; V gene: TRBV10-3; CDR3 protein: CAISATNRGYTF; CDR3 DNA: TGTGCCATCAGTGCCACCAACAGGGGCTACACCTTC
J gene: TRBJ1-2; clone size: NA; D gene: NA; V gene: TRBV6-1; CDR3 protein: CASSQLQENYGYTF; CDR3 DNA: TGTGCCAGCAGCCAACTACAGGAGAACTATGGCTACACCTTC
J gene: TRBJ2-5; clone size: NA; D gene: TRBD1; V gene: TRBV27; CDR3 protein: CASTPSDRGRETQYF; CDR3 DNA: TGTGCCAGCACCCCCTCGGACAGGGGAAGGGAGACCCAGTACTTC
J gene: TRBJ2-5; clone size: NA; D gene: NA; V gene: TRBV5-1; CDR3 protein: CASARASQETQYF; CDR3 DNA: TGCGCCAGCGCACGGGCAAGCCAAGAGACCCAGTACTTC
J gene: TRBJ1-5; clone size: NA; D gene: NA; V gene: TRBV11-2; CDR3 protein: CASSWDRDQPQHF; CDR3 DNA: TGTGCCAGCAGCTGGGACCGAGATCAGCCCCAGCATTTT
J gene: TRBJ2-3; clone size: NA; D gene: TRBD2; V gene: TRBV7-8; CDR3 protein: CASRRTTAGVGDTQYF; CDR3 DNA: TGTGCCAGCAGAAGGACAACAGCGGGAGTTGGAGATACGCAGTATTTT
J gene: TRBJ2-3; clone size: NA; D gene: TRBD2; V gene: TRBV7-8; CDR3 protein: CASSLVGTILLGRTDTQYF; CDR3 DNA: TGTGCCAGCAGCTTAGTTGGGACTATCCTCCTGGGGCGCACAGATACGCAGTATTTT
J gene: TRBJ2-2; clone size: NA; D gene: TRBD2; V gene: TRBV5-1; CDR3 protein: CASSLIASGSQGELFF; CDR3 DNA: TGCGCCAGCAGCTTGATAGCTAGCGGGAGTCAGGGGGAGCTGTTTTTT
J gene: TRBJ2-1; clone size: NA; D gene: NA; V gene: TRBV18; CDR3 protein: CASSLVSVYSYNEQFF; CDR3 DNA: TGTGCCAGCTCTCTGGTATCGGTTTACTCCTACAATGAGCAGTTCTTC
J gene: TRBJ1-5; clone size: few; D gene: NA; V gene: TRBV2; CDR3 protein: CASGGAHQPQHF; CDR3 DNA: TGTGCCAGTGGGGGGGCCCATCAGCCCCAGCATTTT
J gene: TRBJ2-7; clone size: NA; D gene: NA; V gene: TRBV28; CDR3 protein: CASQWSYEQYF; CDR3 DNA: TGTGCCAGTCAGTGGTCCTACGAGCAGTACTTC
J gene: TRBJ2-5; clone size: NA; D gene: NA; V gene: TRBV7-9; CDR3 protein: CASSLGQAYQETQYF; CDR3 DNA: TGTGCCAGCAGCTTAGGACAGGCTTACCAAGAGACCCAGTACTTC
J gene: TRBJ1-1; clone size: NA; D gene: NA; V gene: TRBV19; CDR3 protein: CASSINWGAEAFF; CDR3 DNA: TGTGCCAGTAGTATAAATTGGGGGGCTGAAGCTTTCTTT
J gene: TRBJ2-1; clone size: NA; D gene: TRBD2; V gene: TRBV30; CDR3 protein: CTTSGTSGSFTYNEQFF; CDR3 DNA: TGTACGACTTCCGGGACTAGCGGGAGTTTCACCTACAATGAGCAGTTCTTC
J gene: TRBJ2-2; clone size: NA; D gene: TRBD2; V gene: TRBV19; CDR3 protein: CASKGSGRWNTGELFF; CDR3 DNA: TGTGCCAGTAAGGGCAGCGGGAGATGGAACACCGGGGAGCTGTTTTTT
J gene: TRBJ2-1; clone size: NA; D gene: NA; V gene: TRBV19; CDR3 protein: CASSRVGMRDSYNEQFF; CDR3 DNA: TGTGCCAGTAGTAGAGTCGGAATGCGGGACTCCTACAATGAGCAGTTCTTC
J gene: TRBJ2-1; clone size: NA; D gene: NA; V gene: TRBV30; CDR3 protein: CAWSGSEADGLF; CDR3 DNA: TGTGCCTGGAGTGGAAGCGAGGCGGACGGCCTCTTC
J gene: TRBJ2-5; clone size: NA; D gene: NA; V gene: TRBV5-1; CDR3 protein: CASSLVRGEQETQYF; CDR3 DNA: TGCGCCAGCAGCTTGGTTCGCGGGGAACAAGAGACCCAGTACTTC
J gene: TRBJ1-5; clone size: NA; D gene: TRBD1; V gene: TRBV18; CDR3 protein: CASSPGQGDQPQHF; CDR3 DNA: TGTGCCAGCTCACCAGGACAGGGGGATCAGCCCCAGCATTTT
J gene: TRBJ2-1; clone size: NA; D gene: NA; V gene: TRBV2; CDR3 protein: CASSDYGNEQFF; CDR3 DNA: TGTGCCAGCAGTGACTACGGGAATGAGCAGTTCTTC
J gene: TRBJ1-2; clone size: NA; D gene: TRBD1; V gene: TRBV28; CDR3 protein: CASSLQGASNYGYTF; CDR3 DNA: TGTGCCAGCAGTTTGCAGGGGGCCTCTAACTATGGCTACACCTTC
J gene: TRBJ1-5; clone size: NA; D gene: NA; V gene: TRBV19; CDR3 protein: CASSALPPFSSNQPQHF; CDR3 DNA: TGTGCCAGTAGTGCCCTACCGCCGTTTAGTAGCAATCAGCCCCAGCATTTT
J gene: TRBJ2-5; clone size: NA; D gene: TRBD2; V gene: TRBV4-1; CDR3 protein: CASSQGRTSDQETQYF; CDR3 DNA: TGCGCCAGCAGCCAAGGACGGACTAGCGACCAAGAGACCCAGTACTTC
J gene: TRBJ1-4; clone size: once; D gene: NA; V gene: TRBV18; CDR3 protein: CASSPIATNEKLFF; CDR3 DNA: TGTGCCAGCTCACCGATCGCAACTAATGAAAAACTGTTTTTT
J gene: TRBJ2-1; clone size: NA; D gene: NA; V gene: TRBV29-1; CDR3 protein: CSVRRTYNEQFF; CDR3 DNA: TGCAGCGTTAGGAGGACCTACAATGAGCAGTTCTTC
J gene: TRBJ2-2; clone size: NA; D gene: NA; V gene: TRBV6-5; CDR3 protein: CASSYRQNTGELFF; CDR3 DNA: TGTGCCAGCAGTTACCGGCAGAACACCGGGGAGCTGTTTTTT
J gene: TRBJ2-3; clone size: NA; D gene: TRBD1; V gene: TRBV28; CDR3 protein: CASGEGARTDTQYF; CDR3 DNA: TGTGCCAGCGGTGAGGGGGCGCGGACAGATACGCAGTATTTT
J gene: TRBJ1-4; clone size: NA; D gene: NA; V gene: TRBV7-2; CDR3 protein: CASSLVGGAESEKLFF; CDR3 DNA: TGTGCCAGCAGCTTAGTTGGAGGCGCGGAAAGTGAAAAACTGTTTTTT
J gene: TRBJ1-1; clone size: NA; D gene: TRBD1; V gene: TRBV28; CDR3 protein: CASTLRDRTFF; CDR3 DNA: TGTGCCAGCACCCTCCGGGACAGAACTTTCTTT
J gene: TRBJ2-2; clone size: once; D gene: TRBD1; V gene: TRBV28; CDR3 protein: CASSLAGTGKTGELFF; CDR3 DNA: TGTGCCAGCAGTTTAGCCGGGACAGGGAAAACCGGGGAGCTGTTTTTT